This TCR beta chain is drawn from a study of type 1 and type 2 diabetes patients (dated by TCRdb to 2016 to 2017). About the study as a whole: Eight or nine type 1 diabetes patients, a few type 2 diabetes patients and about 6 nondiabetic controls, all recruited in China, made up the cohort. Comparing approximately 19-cycle and roughly 25-cycle amplification showed similar V gene usage, suggesting similar primer efficiencies and random PCR bias. A total of 15 million to 20 million paired-end reads were generated across the whole study. Type 2 diabetes patients served as a disease comparison group for the type 1 diabetes patients. TCRbeta repertoires were profiled by high-throughput sequencing in the study to compare type 1 diabetes, type 2 diabetes and nondiabetic individuals. Across the study, CD4+ and CD8+ T cells were positively selected from PBMCs by means of CD4 or CD8 MicroBeads on MACS columns. Paired-end sequencing of TCRbeta libraries was performed on Illumina HiSeq 2000 or MiSeq instruments. Overall results and qualifications from the work: In both CD4+ and CD8+ T cells, type 2 diabetes repertoires were highly diverse, with diversity significantly greater than that of type 1 diabetes repertoires. Few highly-expanded CD4+ clones, median one, were found in type 2 diabetes patients, accounting for a median about 4.2% of reads. Because only a limited number of T2D and control samples were sequenced, some T1D-only HECs might also appear in more T2D or control samples. Age and gender were not matched between study groups, possibly biasing interpretation. Type 2 diabetes and control samples had highly correlated V and J gene usage patterns, with the correlation between samples averaging roughly 0.97.

Every diabetic patient fulfilled standard classification criteria for type 1 or type 2 diabetes, and glucose and C-peptide were measured using WHO-recommended methods. Donors with other autoimmune diseases or infections within the previous four weeks were excluded from participation. About 9.4 milliliters of peripheral blood were drawn from each participant. PBMCs were isolated with LymphoPrep density separation. TCRdb lists the instrument as Illumina MiSeq. Genomic DNA from sorted T cell subsets was used as template for TCRbeta CDR3 amplification. Multiplex PCR with 30 forward and 13 reverse primers amplified the TCRbeta CDR3 region. AMPure XP beads were used to purify the PCR products, after which a second roughly 26-cycle PCR added indices and adaptors. Before sequencing, libraries were gel-purified with the QIAquick Gel Extraction Kit. Turning to the authors' computational methods: FLASH was used to merge the paired-end reads, and IgBLAST was used to align the reads to IMGT V, D and J germline references. Reads with below 70% alignment identity to germline references were discarded, and about 11 million reads were retained study-wide. IMGT definitions were followed to assign CDR3 boundaries, reading frame and productivity. Clones at or above 1% of reads were defined as highly-expanded clones, and diversity was measured by normalized Shannon entropy. Group differences in Shannon entropy were tested with unpaired two-tailed t-tests. The raw public reads went through TCRdb reprocessing: fastp at Q25, MiXCR clone calling, in-frame beta chains kept. Identical CDR3 protein sequences are pooled into one entry, listed with their most common genes and DNA. Here the V and J calls rest on TCRdb's processing, not on the authors' analysis. The sample includes about 250,000 distinct CDR3 sequences, with roughly 48% observed a single time. The ten largest account for about 13% of the sample.

Concerning this clonotype: Its target antigen remains unknown. Base qualities are not at hand, and no much larger clone is one base apart.

What was sequenced was peripheral blood mononuclear cells (PBMCs). This sequence originates from a man aged 18 to 29 with type 2 diabetes.

The DNA reads TGTGCCAGCAGTACACTTTCGTGGACCGACTACGAGCAGTACTTC. It specifies CASSTLSWTDYEQYF. The chain links TRBV6-5 with TRBJ2-7; the D gene cannot be resolved reliably. Its CDR3 holds 15 amino acids, cysteine through phenylalanine. The kept DNA is CDR3 alone, 45 bases in frame from the first base. The germline V gene sets CDR1 to MNHEY and CDR2 to SVGAGI. V is pared back by 5 bases and J by 3 bases, with 17 bases lying between the germline termini.